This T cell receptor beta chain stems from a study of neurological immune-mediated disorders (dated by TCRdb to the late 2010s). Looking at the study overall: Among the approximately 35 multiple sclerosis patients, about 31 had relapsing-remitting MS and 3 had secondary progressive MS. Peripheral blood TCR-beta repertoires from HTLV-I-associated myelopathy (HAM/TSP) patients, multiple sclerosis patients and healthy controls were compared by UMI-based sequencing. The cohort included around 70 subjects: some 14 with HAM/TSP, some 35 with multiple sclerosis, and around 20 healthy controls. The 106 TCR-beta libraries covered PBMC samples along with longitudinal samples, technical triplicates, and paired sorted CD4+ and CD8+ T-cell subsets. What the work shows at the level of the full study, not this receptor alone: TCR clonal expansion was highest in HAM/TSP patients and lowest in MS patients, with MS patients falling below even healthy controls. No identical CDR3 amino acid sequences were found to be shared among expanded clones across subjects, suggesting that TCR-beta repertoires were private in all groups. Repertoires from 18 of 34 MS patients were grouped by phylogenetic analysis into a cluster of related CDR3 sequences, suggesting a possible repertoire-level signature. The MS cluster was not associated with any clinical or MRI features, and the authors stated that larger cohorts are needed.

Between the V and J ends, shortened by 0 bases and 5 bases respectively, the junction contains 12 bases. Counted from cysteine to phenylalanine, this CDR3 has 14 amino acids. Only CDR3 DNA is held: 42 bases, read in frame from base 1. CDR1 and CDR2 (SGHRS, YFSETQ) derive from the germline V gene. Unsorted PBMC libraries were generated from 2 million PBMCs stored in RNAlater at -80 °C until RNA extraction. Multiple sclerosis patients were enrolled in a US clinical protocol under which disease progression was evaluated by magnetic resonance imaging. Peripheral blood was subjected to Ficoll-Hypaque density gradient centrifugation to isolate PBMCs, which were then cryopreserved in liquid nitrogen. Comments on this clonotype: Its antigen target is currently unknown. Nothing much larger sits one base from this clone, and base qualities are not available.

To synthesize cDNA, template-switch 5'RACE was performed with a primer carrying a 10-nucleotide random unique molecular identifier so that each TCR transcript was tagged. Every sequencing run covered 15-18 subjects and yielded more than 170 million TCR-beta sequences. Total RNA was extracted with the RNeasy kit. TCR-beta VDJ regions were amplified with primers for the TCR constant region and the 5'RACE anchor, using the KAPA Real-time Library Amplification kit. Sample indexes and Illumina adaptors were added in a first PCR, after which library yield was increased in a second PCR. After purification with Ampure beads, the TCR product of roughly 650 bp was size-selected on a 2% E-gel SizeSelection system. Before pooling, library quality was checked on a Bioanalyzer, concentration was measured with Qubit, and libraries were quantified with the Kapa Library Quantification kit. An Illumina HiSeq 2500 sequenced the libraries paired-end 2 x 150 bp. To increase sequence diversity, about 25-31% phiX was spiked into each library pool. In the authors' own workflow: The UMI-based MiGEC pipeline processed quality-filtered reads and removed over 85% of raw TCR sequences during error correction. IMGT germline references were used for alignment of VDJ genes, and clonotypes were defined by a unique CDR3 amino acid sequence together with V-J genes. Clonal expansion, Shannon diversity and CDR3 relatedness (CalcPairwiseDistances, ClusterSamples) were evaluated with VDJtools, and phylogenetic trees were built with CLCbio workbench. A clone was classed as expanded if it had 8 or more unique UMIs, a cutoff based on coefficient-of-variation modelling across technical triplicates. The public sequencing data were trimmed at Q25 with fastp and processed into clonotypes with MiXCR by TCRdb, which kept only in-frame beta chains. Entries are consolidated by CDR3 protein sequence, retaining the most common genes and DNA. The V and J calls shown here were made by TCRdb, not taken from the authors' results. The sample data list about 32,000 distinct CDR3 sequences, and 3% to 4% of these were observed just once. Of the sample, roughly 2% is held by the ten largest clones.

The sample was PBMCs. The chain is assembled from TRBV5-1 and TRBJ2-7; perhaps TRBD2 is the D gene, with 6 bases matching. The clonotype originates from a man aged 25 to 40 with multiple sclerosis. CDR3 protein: CASSLVGGAHEQYF. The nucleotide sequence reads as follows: TGCGCCAGCAGCTTGGTGGGGGGTGCCCACGAGCAGTACTTC.